This TCR beta chain was captured in a study of glioma-infiltrating T cells after dendritic cell vaccination. Overall study context: Autologous tumor lysate-pulsed dendritic cell vaccination was given between about 2002 and 2012. Monocyte-derived dendritic cells, cultured 7 to 8 days with IL-4 and GM-CSF, were pulsed with autologous tumor lysate. Study observations and caveats: Higher TCR clonality did not directly relate to longer survival.

The germline gives CDR1 LNHDA, CDR2 SQIVND (reference sequence). Trimming shortened V by 4 bases and J by 3 bases, and 6 bases separated the two germline ends. The CDR3 is 13 amino acids. This clone has only a few counts. As yet, its antigen is unknown. At the DNA level, this CDR3 is encoded by other sequences in the same sample as well. Assay used: immunoSEQ multiplex PCR; TCRdb lists only in-frame clones, some missing. Here the sample spans about 94,000 clones, around 80% being singletons. Time point meaning: after dendritic cell vaccination, including at tumor progression/relapse. The J gene is TRBJ2-2, the V gene TRBV19, with a tentative D call TRBD1 (5 bases). This TCR was sampled from a human donor with glioblastoma. The sequenced sample was blood, obtained after dendritic cell vaccination. CDR3 nucleotides: TGTGCCAGTAGTACAGGGTACACCGGGGAGCTGTTTTTT. As protein: CASSTGYTGELFF.